What follows are 9 T cell receptor beta chains derived from one specimen sequenced in a study of regulatory T cells in long-lasting Graves disease. Combining iRepertoire HTBI primers with Arm-PCR of CDR3 regions, the authors built TCR beta libraries. MiXCR, run by TCRdb on the multiplex PCR reads, gives a single entry per CDR3 protein. The table includes 500,000 or so distinct CDR3 sequences, approximately 15% detected once. Specified time point: newly diagnosed GD, antithyroid drugs for less than 3 months. PBMC-derived RNA was used for the TCR library. These data were also reused for a study on T cells in Graves' hyperthyroidism and ophthalmopathy.

Source: peripheral blood mononuclear cells (PBMCs), taken at new diagnosis, from a patient treated with antithyroid drugs. The source is a woman aged 45-65 years with Graves disease.

The chain couples TRBV28 to TRBJ1-4; weak D call: TRBD1 (5 bases). CDR1 MDHEN and CDR2 SYDVKM come from the germline V gene. The CDR3 consists of 15 residues. Trimming removed 4 bases at V and 6 bases at J, with 15 bases between. The CDR3 nucleotides are TGTGCCAGCAGTTCCCGACAGTCGGTTTATGAAAAACTGTTTTTT. This sequence encodes CASSSRQSVYEKLFF.

There are many counts of this clonotype. The V gene is TRBV5-1, the J gene TRBJ1-1; 7 bases line up with TRBD1. Trimming at V came to 6 bases and at J to 5 bases, leaving 7 bases not matched to a gene. The CDR3 totals 13 residues. CDR1 is SGHRS, CDR2 YFSETQ, per germline. This chain's CDR3 is CASTQTGITEAFF. The CDR3 DNA reads as TGCGCCAGCACGCAGACAGGGATTACTGAAGCTTTCTTT.

In the case of this clonotype: A read error may account for a junction end that differs from germline. This chain links TRBV18 with TRBJ2-1; D not certain. This CDR3 has 14 amino acids. The germline V gene has CDR1 KGHSH and CDR2 LQKENI. The DNA for the CDR3 is TGTGCCAGCTCAAGGGAAAGCTCCTGCAATGAGCAGTTCTTC. This sequence encodes CASSRESSCNEQFF.

The chain recombines TRBV7-9 with TRBJ2-5, with D perhaps TRBD1 (6 bases). The V end lost 2 bases, the J end lost 5 bases, and 15 bases lay between the germline ends. Germline CDR1 and CDR2: SEHNR and FQNEAQ (reference sequence). There are 15 residues in the CDR3. CDR3 sequence reads: CASSLLGRGEETQYF. The CDR3 DNA reads as TGTGCCAGCAGCTTACTTGGCAGGGGTGAGGAGACCCAGTACTTC.

This clonotype came up many times. This rearrangement joins TRBV12-3 or TRBV12-4 to TRBJ1-6, with 8 bases aligning to TRBD1. The CDR3 loop spans 16 amino acids. Trimming removed 6 bases from V and 1 base from J; junction bases left unmatched: 5. In nucleotides, the CDR3 is TGTGCCAGCAGCACTACAGGGGGATCCTATAATTCACCCCTCCACTTT. Encoded protein: CASSTTGGSYNSPLHF.

This chain links TRBV9 with TRBJ2-1; 8 bases are a match to TRBD2. Germline lookup yields CDR1 SGDLS and CDR2 YYNGEE. Trimming removed 0 bases from V and 7 bases from J; junction bases left unmatched: 6. The CDR3 consists of 15 residues. The chain's CDR3 is CASSVAGGPRNEQFF. CDR3 nucleotide sequence: TGTGCCAGCAGCGTAGCGGGAGGGCCAAGGAATGAGCAGTTCTTC.

The chain couples TRBV2 to TRBJ2-7; possibly TRBD2 for D (6 bases). Trimming stripped 3 bases from V and 7 bases from J, with 13 bases between. CDR3 size: 13 residues. Looked up from germline, CDR1 is SNHLY and CDR2 is FYNNEI. The CDR3 DNA is TGTGCCAGCAGTGACCGGGAGCTAGGAGAGCAGTACTTC. It translates to CASSDRELGEQYF. The full variable domain, its missing parts supplied by reference TRBV2 and TRBJ2-7, is EPEVTQTPSHQVTQMGQEVILRCVPISNHLYFYWYRQILGQKVEFLVSFYNNEISEKSEIFDDQFSVERPDGSNFTLKIRSTKLEDSAMYFCASSDRELGEQYFGPGTRLTVT.

This clonotype was seen at least ten times. J is TRBJ1-1 and V is TRBV2; 7 bases agree with TRBD1. CDR1 is SNHLY, CDR2 FYNNEI, per germline. After removal of 8 bases from V and 11 bases from J, the junction contained 14 bases not matched to a gene. The CDR3 is 13 residues long. CDR3 nucleotide sequence: TGTGCCAGCCCTGGGACAGCTACTGAATGGGCTTTCTTT. Translated, it gives CASPGTATEWAFF.

The J gene is TRBJ2-7, the V gene TRBV7-9; D is undetermined. The CDR3 contains 12 residues. Germline V gene lookup returns CDR1 SEHNR and CDR2 FQNEAQ (reference sequence). Deletions cut 1 base from V and 6 bases from J, with 7 bases between. CDR3 residues: CASSLEDGEQYF. CDR3 DNA sequence: TGTGCCAGCAGCTTAGAAGACGGCGAGCAGTACTTC.